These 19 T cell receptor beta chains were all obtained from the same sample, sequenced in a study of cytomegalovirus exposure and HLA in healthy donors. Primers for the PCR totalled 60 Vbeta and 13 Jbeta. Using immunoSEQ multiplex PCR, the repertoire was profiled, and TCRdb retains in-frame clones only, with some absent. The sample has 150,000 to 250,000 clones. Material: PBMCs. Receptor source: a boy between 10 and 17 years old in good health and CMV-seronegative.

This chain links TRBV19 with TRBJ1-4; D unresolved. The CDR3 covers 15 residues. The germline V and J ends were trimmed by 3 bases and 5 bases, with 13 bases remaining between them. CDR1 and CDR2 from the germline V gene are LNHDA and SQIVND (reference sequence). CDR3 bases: TGTGCCAGTAGTATGGTAGCTACTTACAATGAAAAACTGTTTTTT. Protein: CASSMVATYNEKLFF.

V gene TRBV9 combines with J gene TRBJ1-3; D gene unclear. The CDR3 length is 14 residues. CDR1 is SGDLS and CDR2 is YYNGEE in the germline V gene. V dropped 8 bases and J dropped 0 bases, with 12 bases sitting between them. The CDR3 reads CARRILNSGNTIYF. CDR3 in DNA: TGTGCCAGACGCATCCTAAACTCTGGAAACACCATATATTTT.

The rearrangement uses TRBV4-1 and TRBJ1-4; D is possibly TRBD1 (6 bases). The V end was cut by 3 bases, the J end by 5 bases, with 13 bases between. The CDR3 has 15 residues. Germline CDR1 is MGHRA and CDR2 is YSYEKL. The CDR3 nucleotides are TGCGCCAGCAGCCATTCACAGGGATTAAATGAAAAACTGTTTTTT. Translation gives CASSHSQGLNEKLFF.

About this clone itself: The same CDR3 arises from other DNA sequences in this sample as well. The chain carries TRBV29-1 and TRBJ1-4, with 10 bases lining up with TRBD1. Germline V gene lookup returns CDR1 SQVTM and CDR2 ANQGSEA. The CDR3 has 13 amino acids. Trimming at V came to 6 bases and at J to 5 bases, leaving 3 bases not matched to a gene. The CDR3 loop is CSVRTGGNEKLFF. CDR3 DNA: TGCAGCGTAAGGACAGGGGGAAATGAAAAACTGTTTTTT.

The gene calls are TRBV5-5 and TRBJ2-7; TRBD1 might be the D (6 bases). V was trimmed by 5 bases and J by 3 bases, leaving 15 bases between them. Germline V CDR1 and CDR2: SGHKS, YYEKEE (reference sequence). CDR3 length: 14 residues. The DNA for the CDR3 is TGTGCCAGCAGATCACCGGGACAAAGCTACGAGCAGTACTTC. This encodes CASRSPGQSYEQYF.

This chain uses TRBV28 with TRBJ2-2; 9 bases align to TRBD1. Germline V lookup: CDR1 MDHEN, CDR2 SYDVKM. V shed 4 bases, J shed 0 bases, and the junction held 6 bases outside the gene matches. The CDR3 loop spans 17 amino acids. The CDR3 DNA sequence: TGTGCCAGCAGTTGGACAGGGGACGCTTCGAACACCGGGGAGCTGTTTTTT. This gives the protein CASSWTGDASNTGELFF.

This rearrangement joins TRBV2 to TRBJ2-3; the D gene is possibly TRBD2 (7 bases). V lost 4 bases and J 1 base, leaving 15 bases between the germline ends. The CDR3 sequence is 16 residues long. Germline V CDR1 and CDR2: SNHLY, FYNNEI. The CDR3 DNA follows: TGTGCCAGCAGTGGGGGAGGGGGGGCCCGCACAGATACGCAGTATTTT. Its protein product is CASSGGGGARTDTQYF.

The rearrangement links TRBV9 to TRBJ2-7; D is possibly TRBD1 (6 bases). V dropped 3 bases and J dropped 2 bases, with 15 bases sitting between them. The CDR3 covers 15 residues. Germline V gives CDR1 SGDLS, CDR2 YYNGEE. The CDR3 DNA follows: TGTGCCAGCAGCGCAACCGGGACACACACCTACGAGCAGTACTTC. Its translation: CASSATGTHTYEQYF.

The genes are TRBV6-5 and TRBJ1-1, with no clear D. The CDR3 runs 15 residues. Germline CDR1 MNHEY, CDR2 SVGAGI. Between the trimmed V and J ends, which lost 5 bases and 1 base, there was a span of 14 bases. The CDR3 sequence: CASSTHSPGNTEAFF. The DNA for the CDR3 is TGTGCCAGCAGTACACATAGCCCCGGGAACACTGAAGCTTTCTTT.

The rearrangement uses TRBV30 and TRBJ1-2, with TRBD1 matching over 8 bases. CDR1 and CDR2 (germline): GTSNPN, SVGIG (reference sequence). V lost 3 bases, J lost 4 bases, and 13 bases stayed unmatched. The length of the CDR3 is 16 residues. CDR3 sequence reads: CAWSVTGGFGFYGYTF. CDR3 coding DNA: TGTGCCTGGAGCGTCACAGGGGGGTTCGGGTTCTATGGCTACACCTTC.

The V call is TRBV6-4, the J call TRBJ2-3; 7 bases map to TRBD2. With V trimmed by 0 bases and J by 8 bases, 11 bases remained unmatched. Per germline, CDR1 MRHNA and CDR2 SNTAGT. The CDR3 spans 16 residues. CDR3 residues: CASSDSTGMGGSTQYF. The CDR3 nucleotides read TGTGCCAGCAGTGACTCAACGGGGATGGGAGGGAGTACGCAGTATTTT.

This CDR3 is CASSLEDRAGYEQYF. The CDR3, as DNA: TGTGCCAGCAGCCTGGAAGACAGGGCGGGATACGAGCAGTACTTC. This rearrangement joins TRBV6-6 to TRBJ2-7; a weak D match, TRBD1 (7 bases). CDR3 size: 15 residues. In germline, CDR1 is MNHNY, CDR2 SVGAGI (reference sequence). The V end lost 6 bases, the J end lost 4 bases, and 19 bases lay between the germline ends.

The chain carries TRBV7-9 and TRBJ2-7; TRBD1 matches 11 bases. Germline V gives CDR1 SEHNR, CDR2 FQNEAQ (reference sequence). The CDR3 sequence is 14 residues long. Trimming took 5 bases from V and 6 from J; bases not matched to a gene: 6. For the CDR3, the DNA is TGTGCCAGCAGCCGAACTGGGACAGGGGGCGAGCAGTACTTC. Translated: CASSRTGTGGEQYF.

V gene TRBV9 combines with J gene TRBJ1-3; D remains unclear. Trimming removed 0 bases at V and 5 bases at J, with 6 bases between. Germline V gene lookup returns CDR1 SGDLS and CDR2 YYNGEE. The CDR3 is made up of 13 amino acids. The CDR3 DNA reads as TGTGCCAGCAGCGTAGGGCCCCGAAACACCATATATTTT. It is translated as CASSVGPRNTIYF. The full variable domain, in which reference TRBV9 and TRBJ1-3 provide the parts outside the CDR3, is DSGVTQTPKHLITATGQRVTLRCSPRSGDLSVYWYQQSLDQGLQFLIQYYNGEERAKGNILERFSAQQFPDLHSELNLSSLELGDSALYFCASSVGPRNTIYFGEGSWLTVV.

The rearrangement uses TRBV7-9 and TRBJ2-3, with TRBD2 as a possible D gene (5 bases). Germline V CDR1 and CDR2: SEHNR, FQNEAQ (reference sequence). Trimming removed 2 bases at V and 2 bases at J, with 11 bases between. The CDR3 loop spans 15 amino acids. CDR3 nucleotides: TGTGCCAGCAGCTTATACCGGGATTACACAGATACGCAGTATTTT. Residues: CASSLYRDYTDTQYF. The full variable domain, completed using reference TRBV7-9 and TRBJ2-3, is DTGVSQNPRHKITKRGQNVTFRCDPISEHNRLYWYRQTLGQGPEFLTYFQNEAQLEKSRLLSDRFSAERPKGSFSTLEIQRTEQGDSAMYLCASSLYRDYTDTQYFGPGTRLTVL.

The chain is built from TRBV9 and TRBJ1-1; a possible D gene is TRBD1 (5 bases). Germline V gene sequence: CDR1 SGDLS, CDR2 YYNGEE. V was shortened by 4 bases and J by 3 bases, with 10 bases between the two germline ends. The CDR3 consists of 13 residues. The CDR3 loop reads CASSPRGDTEAFF. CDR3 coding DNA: TGTGCCAGCAGCCCCCGGGGGGACACTGAAGCTTTCTTT.

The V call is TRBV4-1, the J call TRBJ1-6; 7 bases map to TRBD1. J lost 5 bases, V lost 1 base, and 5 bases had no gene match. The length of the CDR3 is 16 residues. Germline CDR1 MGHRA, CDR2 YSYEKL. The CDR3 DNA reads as TGCGCCAGCAGCCAAGTTTACAGGGGCGATAATTCACCCCTCCACTTT. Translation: CASSQVYRGDNSPLHF.

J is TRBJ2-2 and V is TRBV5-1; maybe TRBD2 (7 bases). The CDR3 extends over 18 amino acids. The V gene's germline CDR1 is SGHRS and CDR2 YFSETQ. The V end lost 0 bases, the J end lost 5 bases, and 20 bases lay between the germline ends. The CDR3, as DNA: TGCGCCAGCAGCTTGGTCGCGACTAGCCGGAGGGGGACCGGGGAGCTGTTTTTT. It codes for CASSLVATSRRGTGELFF.

CDR3 bases: TGTGCCAGCAGCTTAGTGGCAGGGGTTATGTACAATGAGCAGTTCTTC. Protein sequence: CASSLVAGVMYNEQFF. The chain couples TRBV7-2 to TRBJ2-1; D is possibly TRBD1 (6 bases). V was shortened by 1 base and J by 4 bases, with 14 bases between the two germline ends. Looked up from germline, CDR1 is SGHTA and CDR2 is FQGNSA. The CDR3 has 16 residues.